The 8 T cell receptor beta chains given below trace back to one sample, sequenced in a study of OX40 agonist ivuxolimab in advanced cancers. Sequencing was performed with immunoSEQ multiplex PCR; in TCRdb, only in-frame clones are kept and a portion is missing. The data contain 70,000 or so clones, around 90% of them seen just once; the ten biggest clones take up roughly 1.3%. The input for sequencing was CD4+ or CD8+ T cells sorted from blood, taken in a trial of the OX40 agonist ivuxolimab. The receptor set was obtained from an adult with an advanced solid tumor such as melanoma, head and neck, liver or kidney cancer.

The chain recombines TRBV27 with TRBJ2-1; 13 bases are a match to TRBD2. J was trimmed by 8 bases and V by 4 bases; bases with no gene match: 8. Germline-derived CDR1 and CDR2 are MNHEY and SMNVEV (reference sequence). This CDR3 contains 16 residues. The CDR3 bases are TGTGCCAGCAGTTCTTCCGGGACTAGCGGGAATGATGAGCAGTTCTTC. Its protein is CASSSSGTSGNDEQFF.

The V gene is TRBV5-1, the J gene TRBJ1-3, with 9 bases matching TRBD1. Germline CDR1 is SGHRS and CDR2 is YFSETQ. The CDR3 length is 16 residues. V lost 0 bases and J lost 2; bases outside the gene matches: 3. CDR3: CASSLAGTGPGNTIYF. Written as DNA, the CDR3 is TGCGCCAGCAGCTTGGCCGGGACAGGGCCTGGAAACACCATATATTTT.

The rearrangement uses TRBV19 and TRBJ2-2; the match to TRBD1 covers 9 bases. The V and J ends lost 6 bases and 4 bases, in that order; junction bases with no gene match: 9. Germline CDR1 is LNHDA and CDR2 is SQIVND (reference sequence). This CDR3 is built from 16 residues. CDR3 residues: CASRLTGGAGTGELFF. CDR3 in DNA: TGTGCCAGTAGGCTAACAGGGGGCGCGGGCACCGGGGAGCTGTTTTTT.

This clone has only a few counts. V and J are TRBV27 and TRBJ2-3, with 7 bases that match TRBD2. The CDR3 is 15 residues long. Germline lookup yields CDR1 MNHEY and CDR2 SMNVEV (reference sequence). With V trimmed by 3 bases and J by 2 bases, 5 bases remained unmatched. The CDR3: CASSFQRGTTDTQYF. CDR3 sequence (DNA): TGTGCCAGCAGTTTTCAGCGGGGAACCACAGATACGCAGTATTTT.

This sequence joins TRBV5-4 and TRBJ2-1; D gene unclear. CDR1 is SGHNT and CDR2 is YYREEE in the germline V gene (reference sequence). Trimming removed 0 bases from V and 12 bases from J, with 16 bases in between. This CDR3 comprises 14 residues. CDR3 sequence: CASSLATSIRVQFF. DNA for the CDR3: TGTGCCAGCAGCTTGGCGACCTCCATTCGAGTGCAGTTCTTC.

The chain couples TRBV9 to TRBJ1-1; D remains ambiguous. In germline, CDR1 is SGDLS, CDR2 YYNGEE. There are 15 residues in the CDR3. V shed 2 bases and J shed 2 bases, with 13 bases lying between them. CDR3: CASSVSAGYNTEAFF. The CDR3 DNA follows: TGTGCCAGCAGCGTCTCGGCGGGGTACAACACTGAAGCTTTCTTT.

CDR3 nucleotide sequence: TGTGCCAGCAGCTCGGGATGGTCAGGGGGAGGCTACACCTTC. Translating gives CASSSGWSGGGYTF. The gene calls are TRBV7-2 and TRBJ1-2, with TRBD1 matching over 7 bases. The V segment lost 4 bases and the J segment 8 bases; nucleotides outside the gene matches: 10. The CDR3 length is 14 residues. The germline gives CDR1 SGHTA, CDR2 FQGNSA.

This chain links TRBV14 with TRBJ2-7, with unresolved D. Germline V gives CDR1 SGHDN, CDR2 FVKESK. Trimming pared 5 bases from V and 0 bases from J, leaving 8 bases between. The CDR3 length is 13 residues. The CDR3, as DNA: TGTGCCAGCAGCTCGCAGCTCTCCTACGAGCAGTACTTC. Translated, it gives CASSSQLSYEQYF.